These 17 T cell receptor beta chains came from one sample sequenced in a study of CD8+ T cells in alopecia areata (dated by TCRdb to the late 2010s). Pooled mouse cutaneous lymph node cells were stained for CD4, CD8alpha, NKG2D, NKG2ACE and other markers and were then sorted on a BD Influx. The method was the immunoSEQ multiplex PCR assay. To provide template for TCR sequencing, every sample had RNA extracted and reverse transcribed into cDNA. The table was pulled from immuneACCESS by TCRdb, which kept in-frame rearrangements only. Such tables lose some clones; where checked, under half of the loss comes from unresolved V genes, and the rest has no known cause. This sample includes roughly 260,000 clones, and none of them was observed just once. The ten largest clones take up about 1.1% of the sample. Material for sequencing was CD4+ T cells sorted from a lymph node. Receptors originate from a C3H/HeJ mouse with alopecia areata. Mice in this strain carry MHC haplotype H2-k.

This clone was recorded a few times. Genes here carry mouse names. The read ends 4 residues before the CDR3 terminus; that terminus is restored from the germline J gene. Additional DNA sequences in this sample encode the identical CDR3. This chain uses TRBV13-2 with TRBJ1-2; the match to TRBD1 covers 7 bases. J lost 2 bases, V lost 1 base, and 2 bases had no gene match. Germline values: CDR1 NNHNN, CDR2 SYGAGS (reference sequence). The CDR3 has 14 residues. The CDR3 DNA, read in part, is TGTGCCAGCGGTGATCCGGGACAGAACTCC. Protein: CASGDPGQNS. The entire CDR3 protein is CASGDPGQNSDYTF.

This clone was counted a few times. The genes and germline here are from mouse. The CDR3 end lies 4 residues beyond the end of the read and is filled in from the germline J gene. V is TRBV13-1 and J is TRBJ1-2; the match to TRBD1 covers 8 bases. The CDR3 sequence is 13 residues long. In germline, CDR1 is NSHNY, CDR2 SYGAGN. The sequenced CDR3 bases are TGTGCCAGCAGTCCGGACAGGGCTTCC. Protein: CASSPDRAS. The whole CDR3 region reads CASSPDRASDYTF.

Comment on this clone: Mouse gene names and germline throughout. The read ends 4 residues shy of where the CDR3 ends; the end is completed using the germline J gene. In the same sample, other DNA sequences code for this CDR3. The V gene is TRBV13-1, the J gene TRBJ2-3; tentatively, D is TRBD1 (6 bases). This CDR3 comprises 14 residues. V was shortened by 3 bases and J by 0 bases, with 8 bases between the two germline ends. Germline CDR1 and CDR2: NSHNY and SYGAGN. CDR3 loop: CASSVRGSAETLYF. CDR3 bases read: TGTGCCAGCAGTGTTAGGGGGAGTGCAGAA.

In regard to this clone: Any gene name here is a mouse gene name. With the read ending 4 residues before the CDR3 end, the germline J gene is used to fill in that end. Other DNA sequences in this specimen translate into the identical CDR3. This chain connects TRBV31 to TRBJ2-3; D is possibly TRBD2 (7 bases). CDR3 length: 15 amino acids. Germline-derived CDR1 and CDR2 are GKSSPN and SITVG. Trimming left V 0 bases short and J 0 bases short, with 10 bases between. CDR3 protein: CAWSLLGASAETLYF. The DNA read from the CDR3 is TGTGCCTGGAGTCTGCTGGGGGCTAGTGCAGAA.

Of note for this clone: The gene symbols are mouse symbols. Read data end 4 residues before the CDR3 end; the end is taken from the germline J gene. The chain combines TRBV13-2 with TRBJ2-7, with TRBD1 identical over 8 bases. Germline V gives CDR1 NNHNN, CDR2 SYGAGS (reference sequence). This CDR3 has 13 residues. CDR3 residues: CAGDRGEKYEQYF. The CDR3 bases that were read are TGTGCCGGCGACAGGGGAGAGAAATAT.

About this clone: Mouse gene names and germline throughout. The CDR3 goes on 4 residues after the read ends, and that part is filled in from the germline J gene. J is TRBJ1-2 and V is TRBV29; the D gene is possibly TRBD1 (6 bases). The germline V gene has CDR1 MSHET and CDR2 SYDVDS. CDR3 length equals 14 residues. CDR3 DNA, as far as it was read: TGTGCTAGCAGTTTGCCTGGGGGGGCGCTC. Protein sequence: CASSLPGGAL. In full, the CDR3 reads CASSLPGGALDYTF.

A note on this clone: Genes here carry mouse names. The CDR3 end lies 4 residues beyond the end of the read and is filled in from the germline J gene. The chain has TRBV13-1 and TRBJ2-1; 9 bases are shared with TRBD1. The CDR3 extends over 13 amino acids. The germline V gene has CDR1 NSHNY and CDR2 SYGAGN. Losses at the gene ends were 5 bases for V and 6 bases for J; bases not matched to a gene: 3. The CDR3 bases that were read are TGTGCCAGCAGACAGGGGGCGAGTGCT. The encoded protein is CASRQGASA. The whole CDR3 protein reads CASRQGASAEQFF.

Comment on this clone: Gene names denote mouse genes. The read terminates 4 residues ahead of where the CDR3 ends, so the germline J gene completes it. V and J are TRBV5 and TRBJ1-1; 7 nucleotides agree with TRBD1. Germline V gene lookup returns CDR1 LGHNA and CDR2 YNLKQL (reference sequence). There are 14 residues in the CDR3. Trimming cost V 1 base and J 4 bases; bases outside gene matches: 3. The CDR3 sequence: CASSQGTGPTEVFF. The DNA read from the CDR3 is TGTGCCAGCAGCCAAGGGACAGGTCCCACA.

This clone has more than one count but fewer than ten. Mouse names are used for the genes. The read halts 4 residues ahead of the CDR3 end, with the missing end drawn from the germline J gene. Other DNA sequences from this sample encode an identical CDR3 as well. This sequence joins TRBV13-2 and TRBJ1-2, with D perhaps matching TRBD1 (6 bases). Germline V gene sequence: CDR1 NNHNN, CDR2 SYGAGS (reference sequence). V was clipped by 5 bases and J by 1 base, with 6 bases between them. The CDR3 covers 12 residues. The sequenced part of the CDR3 DNA is TGTGCCAGCGGGGGACAAAACTCC. Protein product: CASGGQNS. The whole CDR3 sequence reads CASGGQNSDYTF.

This clone was observed a handful of times. Gene names and germline match the mouse. The read ends 4 residues shy of where the CDR3 ends; the end is completed using the germline J gene. Other DNA sequences in this sample translate to the same CDR3. This chain uses TRBV1 with TRBJ1-2, with 9 positions matching TRBD1. Per germline, CDR1 NSQYPW and CDR2 LRSPGD (reference sequence). The CDR3 runs to 13 residues. V lost 4 bases and J lost 3; bases outside the gene matches: 0. Incomplete CDR3 DNA: TGCACCTGCAGTGGACAGGGGGACTCC. The encoded protein is CTCSGQGDS. From start to end, the CDR3 is CTCSGQGDSDYTF.

This clone came up a few times. Each gene name is a mouse one. The read terminates 4 residues ahead of where the CDR3 ends, so the germline J gene completes it. The genes are TRBV13-2 and TRBJ2-5; 10 bases are a match to TRBD1. Trimming removed 2 bases from V and 3 bases from J; junction bases left unmatched: 3. Looked up from germline, CDR1 is NNHNN and CDR2 is SYGAGS (reference sequence). The CDR3 runs 15 residues. CDR3 sequence: CASGEPDRGQDTQYF. CDR3 DNA, as far as it was read: TGTGCCAGCGGTGAGCCGGACAGGGGGCAAGAC.

This clone turned up a few times. Gene names refer to mouse genes. The CDR3 end lies 4 residues beyond the end of the read and is filled in from the germline J gene. The V gene is TRBV1, the J gene TRBJ2-4; perhaps TRBD1 as D (5 bases). The CDR3 sequence is 15 residues long. V lost 0 bases to trimming and J lost 2 bases, with 9 bases between them. Germline V gene lookup returns CDR1 NSQYPW and CDR2 LRSPGD (reference sequence). The CDR3 DNA, read in part, is TGCACCTGCAGTGCAGAAGGGGTAGTTCAAAAC. Translation: CTCSAEGVVQN. From start to end, the CDR3 is CTCSAEGVVQNTLYF.

Of note for this clone: Gene names denote mouse genes. The read falls 4 residues short of the CDR3 end, and the missing part is taken from the germline J gene. Other nucleotide sequences in the sample specify the same CDR3. The chain combines TRBV31 with TRBJ2-2, with TRBD2 matching over 7 bases. After removal of 0 bases from V and 1 base from J, the junction contained 2 bases not matched to a gene. The V gene's germline CDR1 is GKSSPN and CDR2 SITVG. CDR3 size: 15 residues. CDR3 bases read: TGTGCCTGGAGTCTGGGGGGGGTAAACACCGGG. Amino acids: CAWSLGGVNTG. The CDR3 as a whole reads CAWSLGGVNTGQLYF.

Details on this clone: Mouse names are used for the genes. The CDR3 end lies 4 residues beyond the end of the read and is filled in from the germline J gene. The chain is built from TRBV13-3 and TRBJ2-7; 9 bases match TRBD1. The germline gives CDR1 NNHDY, CDR2 SYVADS. With 5 bases clipped from V and 2 bases from J, the junction kept 2 bases outside the gene matches. The CDR3 loop spans 13 amino acids. The chain's CDR3 is CASRGTGTYEQYF. The sequenced CDR3 bases are TGTGCCAGCAGGGGGACAGGGACCTAT.

About this clone itself: The germline and genes are mouse ones. The read stops 4 residues short of the end of the CDR3; the missing end is completed from the germline J gene. This rearrangement joins TRBV5 to TRBJ2-2; 10 bases line up with TRBD2. The CDR3 runs to 16 residues. Unmatched junction bases numbered 4, after V lost 5 bases and J lost 1 base. CDR1 and CDR2 from the germline V gene are LGHNA and YNLKQL (reference sequence). CDR3 bases read: TGTGCCAGCAGCGAAAGACTGGGGGGAAACACCGGG. Its translation: CASSERLGGNTG. The full CDR3 sequence reads CASSERLGGNTGQLYF.

Turning to this clone: Gene names follow the mouse nomenclature. The read ends 3 residues shy of where the CDR3 ends; the end is completed using the germline J gene. The chain carries TRBV19 and TRBJ1-6; TRBD1 might be the D (5 bases). TRBJ1-6 is flagged as an ORF with uncertain function. CDR3 length equals 13 residues. Trimming took 6 bases from V and 4 from J, leaving 8 bases between them. Germline V gene sequence: CDR1 FNHDT, CDR2 SITEND (reference sequence). The covered CDR3 bases are TGTGCCAGCACCCGACAGTATAATTCGCCC. Encoded protein: CASTRQYNSP. The full CDR3 reads CASTRQYNSPLYF.

This clone occurred a few times. Gene names are the mouse ones. The read is 4 residues too short to cover the CDR3 end, so that end is filled in from the germline J gene. The rearrangement joins TRBV1 to TRBJ2-3, with 8 bases aligning to TRBD2. The CDR3 is made up of 16 amino acids. Germline CDR1 and CDR2: NSQYPW and LRSPGD (reference sequence). Trimming at V came to 5 bases and at J to 0 bases, leaving 7 bases not matched to a gene. CDR3 in amino acids: CTCSPRLGPSAETLYF. CDR3 DNA, as far as it was read: TGCACCTGCAGTCCCCGACTGGGGCCAAGTGCAGAA.